Below are 15 T cell receptor beta chains sequenced from a single sample in a study of STAT3 mutations in large granular lymphocyte leukemia. Study-wide results and caveats: Every T-cell large granular lymphocyte leukemia patient had at least one immunodominant TCR beta clonotype.

Their antigen targets remain unknown. Libraries were prepared by immunoSEQ multiplex PCR; TCRdb keeps only in-frame clonotypes and omits some of them. The sample has approximately 12,000 clones, more than 90% seen once; the top ten hold around 34%. The sample consisted of peripheral blood mononuclear cells. The source is a middle-aged man with T-cell large granular lymphocyte leukemia. Some clones in this sample may be carry-over from other donors' samples.

The rearrangement joins TRBV30 to TRBJ2-1; no clear D. The germline V and J ends were trimmed by 0 bases and 4 bases, with 13 bases remaining between them. Per germline, CDR1 GTSNPN and CDR2 SVGIG (reference sequence). This CDR3 is built from 15 residues. The CDR3 nucleotides read TGTGCCTGGAGTGTACAACCGGTTCCTTACAATGAGCAGTTCTTC. This translates into CAWSVQPVPYNEQFF.

This rearrangement joins TRBV5-8 to TRBJ1-3; D not certain. There are 14 residues in the CDR3. Germline CDR1 reads SGHTS; CDR2 reads YDEGEE. Trimming took 6 bases from V and 4 from J, leaving 14 bases between them. The CDR3 DNA sequence: TGTGCCAGCACTCCTGGTGAAAACGGAAACACCATATATTTT. Translating it yields CASTPGENGNTIYF.

The chain carries TRBV7-9 and TRBJ2-3, with D hard to call. The ends were cut back, 1 base at V and 3 bases at J, with 2 bases in the middle. The germline CDR1 and CDR2 sequences are SEHNR and FQNEAQ (reference sequence). The CDR3 length is 12 residues. As DNA, the CDR3 is TGTGCCAGCAGCTTAGAAACAGATACGCAGTATTTT. Amino acids: CASSLETDTQYF.

J is TRBJ1-1 and V is TRBV6-5; D gene unclear. With 4 bases removed from V and 3 bases from J, the gap between germline ends came to 12 bases. CDR3 size: 14 residues. Germline V lookup: CDR1 MNHEY, CDR2 SVGAGI. CDR3 DNA sequence: TGTGCCAGCAGTTGGTTGGTATCGGACACTGAAGCTTTCTTT. As protein: CASSWLVSDTEAFF.

This rearrangement joins TRBV18 to TRBJ2-7; D is possibly TRBD2 (7 bases). Germline V lookup: CDR1 KGHSH, CDR2 LQKENI. This CDR3 spans 15 amino acids. V shed 3 bases and J shed 6 bases, with 18 bases lying between them. As DNA, the CDR3 is TGTGCCAGCTCACCGGTGGGGGGGCGCCTCTGCGAGCAGTACTTC. It translates to CASSPVGGRLCEQYF.

This rearrangement joins TRBV5-1 to TRBJ1-2; D is undetermined. Looked up from germline, CDR1 is SGHRS and CDR2 is YFSETQ. With 4 bases removed from V and 2 bases from J, the gap between germline ends came to 6 bases. The CDR3 is 12 residues long. CDR3 coding DNA: TGCGCCAGCAGCCCAAAGAACTATGGCTACACCTTC. This sequence encodes CASSPKNYGYTF.

V gene TRBV28 combines with J gene TRBJ1-2; D possibly corresponds to TRBD1 (5 bases). The length of the CDR3 is 12 residues. From germline, CDR1 is MDHEN and CDR2 SYDVKM. V was trimmed by 7 bases and J by 7 bases, leaving 13 bases between them. The DNA of the CDR3 is TGTGCCAGCATCCCGCGGGGGGGTGGCTACACCTTC. Translating gives CASIPRGGGYTF.

This clone is large (0.1 to 1%) within its sample. The chain carries TRBV27 and TRBJ2-7; D is undetermined. CDR3 length: 11 amino acids. Germline lookup yields CDR1 MNHEY and CDR2 SMNVEV (reference sequence). The germline V and J ends were trimmed by 6 bases and 2 bases, with 5 bases remaining between them. The CDR3 reads CASSDPYEQYF. In DNA form, the CDR3 reads TGTGCCAGCAGCGACCCCTACGAGCAGTACTTC.

On this clone: The sample holds other DNA sequences that translate to the same CDR3. This rearrangement joins TRBV6-5 to TRBJ2-3; 13 nucleotides match TRBD2. The germline V gene has CDR1 MNHEY and CDR2 SVGAGI. Germline trimming cut 6 bases from V and 6 bases from J; bases unmatched to any gene: 0. The CDR3 totals 13 residues. The DNA of the CDR3 is TGTGCCAGCAGACTAGCGGGGGGGGATACGCAGTATTTT. As protein: CASRLAGGDTQYF.

The genes are TRBV27 and TRBJ2-7; 7 bases map to TRBD1. The CDR3 has 14 residues. V gave up 5 bases and J gave up 0 bases; unmatched junction bases: 4. Per germline, CDR1 MNHEY and CDR2 SMNVEV (reference sequence). This chain's CDR3 is CASSTQGSSYEQYF. DNA for the CDR3: TGTGCCAGCAGTACACAGGGGAGCTCCTACGAGCAGTACTTC.

The rearrangement uses TRBV7-2 and TRBJ2-5; 10 nucleotides align to TRBD1. CDR3 length: 13 amino acids. V lost 5 bases, J lost 5 bases, and 2 bases stayed unmatched. The germline CDR1 and CDR2 sequences are SGHTA and FQGNSA. The CDR3 here is CASSRDRGETQYF. CDR3 in DNA: TGTGCCAGCAGCCGGGACAGGGGCGAGACCCAGTACTTC.

The V call is TRBV11-1, the J call TRBJ2-5; D unresolved. This CDR3 region has 14 residues. Trimming left V 1 base short and J 5 bases short, with 11 bases between. CDR1 and CDR2 from the germline V gene are SGHAT and FQDESV (reference sequence). Written as DNA, the CDR3 is TGTGCCAGCAGCTTAGACGGCCGTGGCGAGACCCAGTACTTC. Translated: CASSLDGRGETQYF.

The chain uses TRBV7-2 and TRBJ1-1; 7 nucleotides align to TRBD1. V dropped 5 bases and J dropped 6; count of bases not matched to a gene: 21. The length of the CDR3 is 18 residues. The germline V gene has CDR1 SGHTA and CDR2 FQGNSA. The CDR3 here is CASSGTTGPDRGRAEAFF. As DNA, the CDR3 is TGTGCCAGCAGCGGGACGACAGGGCCGGATCGGGGGAGAGCTGAAGCTTTCTTT.

V gene TRBV6-5 combines with J gene TRBJ1-1; D might be TRBD1 (5 bases). Germline loops: CDR1 MNHEY, CDR2 SVGAGI. The length of the CDR3 is 14 residues. Trimming cost V 0 bases and J 5 bases, with 10 bases left between them. The CDR3 region is CASSYSWGKTEAFF. The CDR3 nucleotides are TGTGCCAGCAGTTACTCATGGGGCAAGACTGAAGCTTTCTTT.

The chain is built from TRBV5-5 and TRBJ1-1, with a weak D call TRBD1 (6 bases). This CDR3 is built from 15 residues. Germline CDR1 and CDR2: SGHKS and YYEKEE (reference sequence). V was cut by 1 base and J by 1 base, with 11 bases left in between. CDR3 protein: CASSLLGHQNTEAFF. The CDR3 bases are TGTGCCAGCAGCTTGCTGGGACACCAGAACACTGAAGCTTTCTTT.